This note documents a single T cell receptor (beta chain) sequence. Per the germline V gene, CDR1 is DFQATT and CDR2 is SNEGSKA (reference sequence). This CDR3 is built from 14 residues. The V and J ends lost 5 bases and 4 bases, in that order; junction bases with no gene match: 7. These data belong to a study of CD8+CD57+ T cells in acquired aplastic anemia. In the study overall: On average, sorted CD4+ and CD8+ cells gave roughly 3 ug of DNA.

Those patients picked for sequencing had displayed CD8+CD57+ cell expansion on flow cytometry. Genomic DNA provided the template from which TCR beta VDJ and CDR3 profiles were obtained. Via MiXCR, TCRdb re-called the reads, giving one row per CDR3 protein. This sample has roughly 80,000 distinct CDR3 sequences, with 70% found just once. Sequencing used sorted CD4+, CD8+, or CD8+CD57+ T cells (not recorded which) from PBMCs. This sequence was found in a human donor with aplastic anemia. The chain recombines TRBV20-1 with TRBJ2-5; 10 bases align to TRBD2. The CDR3 coding sequence is TGCAGTGCTTTCCCGGCTAGCGGGAGAGAGACCCAGTACTTC. This encodes CSAFPASGRETQYF.